Listed here are 28 T cell receptor beta chains from one sample, sequenced in a study of T cells in Graves' hyperthyroidism and ophthalmopathy. There were TCR beta CDR3 regions amplified from RNA transcripts. First-round RT-PCR of the TCR CDR3 relied on the HTBI primer set. One entry per CDR3 protein, called by TCRdb with MiXCR from the multiplex PCR reads. The sample consists of some 760,000 distinct CDR3 sequences, about 14% of them appearing once. Source material: blood. These receptor sequences come from a woman between 18 and 29 years old with Graves' hyperthyroidism.

The table lists this clonotype with many counts. This chain uses TRBV3-1 with TRBJ2-3; 11 nucleotides align to TRBD2. V shed 4 bases, J shed 5 bases, and the junction held 8 bases outside the gene matches. CDR3 length: 16 amino acids. Germline V gene lookup returns CDR1 LGHDT and CDR2 YNNKEL (reference sequence). CDR3 in amino acids: CASSLTPTSGKDTQYF. As DNA, the CDR3 is TGTGCCAGCAGCCTTACTCCGACTAGCGGGAAAGATACGCAGTATTTT.

At least ten counts were recorded for this clonotype. V usage is TRBV28 and J usage is TRBJ2-7, with D tentatively TRBD1 (5 bases). This CDR3 spans 13 amino acids. Germline CDR1 MDHEN, CDR2 SYDVKM. The V end lost 3 bases, the J end lost 2 bases, and 8 bases lay between the germline ends. Written as DNA, the CDR3 is TGTGCCAGCAGTTTTCAGGGCCCCTACGAGCAGTACTTC. Protein product: CASSFQGPYEQYF.

With regard to this clonotype: Mismatch with germline at one junction end may stem from a read error. J is TRBJ2-7 and V is TRBV11-1; 7 nucleotides agree with TRBD2. The CDR3 is 15 residues long. The germline V gene encodes CDR1 SGHAT and CDR2 FQDESV (reference sequence). This chain's CDR3 is CASSLSGTTEREQYF. The CDR3, as DNA: TGCGCCAGCAGCTTGTCCGGGACTACCGAACGGGAGCAGTACTTC.

This clonotype was detected many times. The V call is TRBV14, the J call TRBJ2-1, with TRBD2 identical over 7 bases. CDR1 and CDR2 from the germline V gene are SGHDN and FVKESK. The V gene end was trimmed by 3 bases and the J gene end by 7 bases; junction bases not matched to a gene: 15. CDR3 size: 17 residues. The CDR3 loop is CASSHLVPSGRGNEQFF. The DNA for the CDR3 is TGTGCCAGCAGCCACCTCGTCCCTAGCGGCCGGGGGAATGAGCAGTTCTTC.

This clonotype was seen a handful of times. The gene calls are TRBV10-3 and TRBJ1-3, with 7 bases that match TRBD1. Germline lookup yields CDR1 ENHRY and CDR2 SYGVKD. Trimming cost V 4 bases and J 4 bases; bases outside gene matches: 4. CDR3 length equals 14 residues. For the CDR3, the DNA is TGTGCCATCAGTGGGGACAGAACGGGAAACACCATATATTTT. Translation: CAISGDRTGNTIYF.

This clonotype was seen many times. The chain joins TRBV24-1 to TRBJ1-2; 7 nucleotides match TRBD1. The V and J ends lost 4 bases and 4 bases, in that order; junction bases with no gene match: 14. Germline V gives CDR1 KGHDR, CDR2 SFDVKD. The CDR3 contains 17 residues. The CDR3 protein is CATSDAGDRSTLYGYTF. The CDR3 nucleotides are TGTGCCACCAGTGACGCAGGGGACAGATCAACGCTCTATGGCTACACCTTC.

This clonotype was counted many times. This chain joins TRBV28 and TRBJ2-1; perhaps D is TRBD1 or TRBD2 (6 bases each). The V end lost 8 bases, the J end lost 5 bases, and 22 bases lay between the germline ends. The germline CDR1 and CDR2 sequences are MDHEN and SYDVKM. The length of the CDR3 is 16 residues. The chain's CDR3 is CASFPGGPPRHNEQFF. The CDR3 coding sequence is TGTGCCAGCTTCCCCGGGGGCCCACCCCGACACAATGAGCAGTTCTTC. Filled out from reference TRBV28 and TRBJ2-1, the complete variable domain reads DVKVTQSSRYLVKRTGEKVFLECVQDMDHENMFWYRQDPGLGLRLIYFSYDVKMKEKGDIPEGYSVSREKKERFSLILESASTNQTSMYLCASFPGGPPRHNEQFFGPGTRLTVL.

Many counts were recorded for this clonotype. The CDR3 DNA reads as TGTGCCAGCAGTTACCCCACATCCCCTAGCGGGAGCTTCGGGGAGCTGTTTTTT. Its protein product is CASSYPTSPSGSFGELFF. The chain recombines TRBV6-5 with TRBJ2-2, with 10 bases aligning to TRBD2. Germline CDR1 reads MNHEY; CDR2 reads SVGAGI. The CDR3 has 18 residues. V was clipped by 2 bases and J by 7 bases; unmatched bases: 13.

This clonotype was seen only a few times. V gene TRBV29-1 combines with J gene TRBJ2-3; weak D call: TRBD2 (5 bases). Deletions cut 7 bases from V and 0 bases from J, with 11 bases between. This CDR3 is 13 amino acids long. Germline V CDR1 and CDR2: SQVTM, ANQGSEA. CDR3 residues: CSASGGSTDTQYF. The CDR3 nucleotides are TGCAGCGCCTCTGGCGGGAGCACAGATACGCAGTATTTT.

Here the CDR3 reads CASSYSGSRQETQYF. CDR3 nucleotide sequence: TGTGCCAGCAGTTACTCTGGTAGCAGACAAGAGACCCAGTACTTC. The chain uses TRBV6-5 and TRBJ2-5, with no clear D. Germline values: CDR1 MNHEY, CDR2 SVGAGI. V was cut by 0 bases and J by 2 bases, with 10 bases left in between. The CDR3 sequence is 15 residues long.

This clonotype was recorded many times. The CDR3 loop reads CASSLGRNEQYF. The CDR3 nucleotides read TGTGCCAGCAGTTTAGGGCGGAACGAGCAGTACTTC. This chain connects TRBV12-3 or TRBV12-4 to TRBJ2-7, with D unclear. The CDR3 sequence is 12 residues long. With 1 base removed from V and 5 bases from J, the gap between germline ends came to 6 bases.

This clonotype was seen ten or more times. The chain recombines TRBV12-3 or TRBV12-4 with TRBJ1-5; weak D call: TRBD1 (5 bases). V was cut by 6 bases and J by 4 bases, with 16 bases left in between. The CDR3 length is 15 residues. The CDR3 nucleotides are TGTGCCAGCAGACCTAACTGGGGGGAAAATCAGCCCCAGCATTTT. Amino acid sequence: CASRPNWGENQPQHF.

This clonotype was detected ten times or more. The chain joins TRBV27 to TRBJ2-3; 14 bases fit TRBD2. The CDR3 has 18 residues. Per germline, CDR1 MNHEY and CDR2 SMNVEV (reference sequence). V lost 3 bases, J lost 8 bases, and 13 bases stayed unmatched. The CDR3 spells CASSFSPGTSGSRATQYF. In DNA form, the CDR3 reads TGTGCCAGCAGTTTTTCTCCCGGGACTAGCGGGAGCAGGGCTACGCAGTATTTT.

This clonotype appeared many times. The genes are TRBV13 and TRBJ1-2; D unresolved. Deletions cut 2 bases from V and 2 bases from J, with 15 bases between. The CDR3 runs 16 residues. Germline V lookup: CDR1 PRHDT, CDR2 FYEKMQ (reference sequence). The CDR3 reads CASSLWLEGSNYGYTF. The CDR3 DNA reads as TGTGCCAGCAGCTTATGGTTAGAAGGCAGCAACTATGGCTACACCTTC.

This chain uses TRBV12-3 or TRBV12-4 with TRBJ1-2; 9 bases agree with TRBD1. Losses at the gene ends were 6 bases for V and 11 bases for J; bases not matched to a gene: 19. The CDR3 contains 16 residues. CDR3 coding DNA: TGTGCCAGCAGCCTCGTCCCCCCTGGGACAGGGCCGGGGTACACCTTC. Protein sequence: CASSLVPPGTGPGYTF.

This clonotype was counted many times. The V call is TRBV2, the J call TRBJ2-6; a weak D match, TRBD2 (6 bases). Trimming removed 10 bases from V and 3 bases from J, with 13 bases in between. CDR3 length: 14 amino acids. CDR1 SNHLY and CDR2 FYNNEI come from the germline V gene. Here the CDR3 reads CAITPAGGANVLTF. CDR3 DNA: TGTGCCATCACCCCAGCGGGTGGGGCCAACGTCCTGACTTTC.

This clonotype showed up just a few times. The chain links TRBV6-1 to TRBJ1-4, with 12 bases matching TRBD1. The CDR3 has 16 residues. Germline V gene lookup returns CDR1 MNHNS and CDR2 SASEGT. Trimming at V came to 6 bases and at J to 7 bases, leaving 9 bases not matched to a gene. CDR3 in DNA: TGTGCCAGCAGATTCCCGGGACAGGGGGCGGGTGAAAAACTGTTTTTT. Protein product: CASRFPGQGAGEKLFF.

This clonotype occurred many times. The genes are TRBV24-1 and TRBJ1-5; D ambiguous. CDR3 length equals 13 residues. The V end was cut by 9 bases, the J end by 5 bases, with 13 bases between. Germline CDR1 KGHDR, CDR2 SFDVKD. CDR3: CATAGPNDQPQHF. The CDR3 nucleotides are TGTGCCACCGCTGGACCGAATGATCAGCCCCAGCATTTT.

In this sample, this clonotype turned up many times. The chain uses TRBV28 and TRBJ2-7; 12 nucleotides match TRBD2. CDR1 and CDR2 from the germline V gene are MDHEN and SYDVKM. The V segment lost 1 base and the J segment 3 bases; nucleotides outside the gene matches: 16. CDR3 size: 20 residues. CDR3 coding DNA: TGTGCCAGCAGTTTATCCCTGCTAGCGGGAGGGCCGAATCCCGACTACGAGCAGTACTTC. Translating it yields CASSLSLLAGGPNPDYEQYF.

The V call is TRBV4-1, the J call TRBJ1-2, with a weak D call TRBD1 (5 bases). Trimming stripped 0 bases from V and 2 bases from J, with 10 bases between. The CDR3 is made up of 15 amino acids. Germline values: CDR1 MGHRA, CDR2 YSYEKL. CDR3 protein: CASSQDWAGNYGYTF. CDR3 DNA sequence: TGCGCCAGCAGCCAAGATTGGGCAGGGAACTATGGCTACACCTTC.

This clonotype was seen many times. J is TRBJ2-1 and V is TRBV11-2; TRBD1 aligns across 7 bases. The CDR3 spans 14 residues. V lost 4 bases to trimming and J lost 8 bases; unmatched junction nucleotides: 8. CDR1 is SGHAT, CDR2 FQNNGV, per germline. The CDR3 is CASSSDRASYEQFF. The CDR3 DNA reads as TGTGCCAGCAGCTCCGACAGGGCAAGCTATGAGCAGTTCTTC.

This clonotype was seen at least ten times. This chain joins TRBV4-1 and TRBJ2-3; D is perhaps TRBD1 (6 bases). The CDR3 extends over 16 amino acids. V gave up 1 base and J gave up 4 bases, with 15 bases separating them. The germline gives CDR1 MGHRA, CDR2 YSYEKL. CDR3 nucleotide sequence: TGCGCCAGCAGCCAAGTCCGGACCCGACAGGCAGATACGCAGTATTTT. The encoded protein is CASSQVRTRQADTQYF.

This clonotype was detected many times. The rearrangement links TRBV7-9 to TRBJ2-1, with D perhaps matching TRBD1 or TRBD2 (5 bases each). V gave up 5 bases and J gave up 2 bases, with 16 bases separating them. CDR1 is SEHNR and CDR2 is FQNEAQ in the germline V gene (reference sequence). The CDR3 contains 16 residues. The DNA for the CDR3 is TGTGCCAGCAGCCCCAGGGAAGGGCGGGCCTACAATGAGCAGTTCTTC. Its translation: CASSPREGRAYNEQFF. The variable domain in full, completed from reference TRBV7-9 and TRBJ2-1, reads DTGVSQNPRHKITKRGQNVTFRCDPISEHNRLYWYRQTLGQGPEFLTYFQNEAQLEKSRLLSDRFSAERPKGSFSTLEIQRTEQGDSAMYLCASSPREGRAYNEQFFGPGTRLTVL.

Many counts were recorded for this clonotype. The chain carries TRBV4-1 and TRBJ2-2, with D unresolved. The CDR3 contains 12 residues. V lost 4 bases and J lost 8, with 8 bases in between. Germline V gene lookup returns CDR1 MGHRA and CDR2 YSYEKL. The CDR3 region is CASSPKVGELFF. The CDR3 DNA follows: TGCGCCAGCAGCCCGAAGGTGGGGGAGCTGTTTTTT.

This clonotype was counted many times. The rearrangement joins TRBV12-3 or TRBV12-4 to TRBJ2-7; D unclear. The V and J ends lost 5 bases and 0 bases respectively, with 14 bases between them. The CDR3 consists of 15 residues. Here the CDR3 reads CASSGVGYLSYEQYF. CDR3 in DNA: TGTGCCAGCAGTGGCGTGGGCTACCTCTCCTACGAGCAGTACTTC.

At least ten counts were recorded for this clonotype. The V call is TRBV18, the J call TRBJ1-1; TRBD1 matches 12 bases. The trim removed 4 bases at V and 7 bases at J, leaving 13 bases unmatched. CDR1 and CDR2 (germline): KGHSH, LQKENI. The CDR3 covers 17 residues. CDR3 sequence: CASSHLGQGATLGEAFF. The CDR3 DNA reads TGTGCCAGCTCACACCTGGGACAGGGGGCGACCTTGGGTGAAGCTTTCTTT.

The rearrangement uses TRBV6-1 and TRBJ1-5; D is unclear. CDR1 is MNHNS, CDR2 SASEGT, per germline. The CDR3 extends over 19 amino acids. The V end was cut by 6 bases, the J end by 0 bases, with 24 bases between. The CDR3, as DNA: TGTGCCAGCAGCCAAAACCCCCCCCACAGTCCTTATAGCAATCAGCCCCAGCATTTT. It codes for CASSQNPPHSPYSNQPQHF.

This clonotype was seen more than once but under ten times. This rearrangement joins TRBV6-1 to TRBJ2-7; 9 bases fit TRBD1. From germline, CDR1 is MNHNS and CDR2 SASEGT. V lost 4 bases to trimming and J lost 6 bases; unmatched junction nucleotides: 4. The CDR3 sequence is 13 residues long. Here the CDR3 reads CASSATGGSEQYF. DNA for the CDR3: TGTGCCAGCAGTGCAACAGGGGGCAGCGAGCAGTACTTC.